A selection of T cell receptor beta chains follows, all from one sample in a study of shared clonotypes between healthy human individuals. Method: immunoSEQ multiplex PCR; TCRdb's copy keeps in-frame clones and lacks some. The sample carries around 180,000 clones, about 93% recorded once. The sequencing input was naive CD4+ T cells sorted from blood. These receptors all come from a woman in her thirties in good health. CDR3s include the opening cysteine and the closing phenylalanine or tryptophan. A D gene is named only where the DNA matches it firmly. Size tells how often a clone was seen (once, few, many) or the class of an expanded clone, and some rows leave it out.

V gene	J gene	D gene	clone size	CDR3 DNA	CDR3 protein
TRBV6-5	TRBJ2-3	TRBD2	NA	TGTGCCAGCAGTTACTCGACTAGCGGGAGCGATACGCAGTATTTT	CASSYSTSGSDTQYF
TRBV7-9	TRBJ2-7	NA	NA	TGTGCCAGCAGCACCCCAGGGGAGCAGTACTTC	CASSTPGEQYF
TRBV15	TRBJ1-5	NA	few	TGTGCCACCAGCAGGCTTGGGAATCAGCCCCAGCATTTT	CATSRLGNQPQHF
TRBV5-1	TRBJ2-1	NA	once	TGCGCCAGCAGCCCCCAAGGAGCGTACTCCTACAATGAGCAGTTCTTC	CASSPQGAYSYNEQFF
TRBV19	TRBJ2-5	NA	NA	TGTGCCAGTAGCGATCGAGGGGGAGTGGAGACCCAGTACTTC	CASSDRGGVETQYF
TRBV4-2	TRBJ2-6	TRBD1	NA	TGTGCCAGCAGCCGAGGACAGGGCACCGGGGCCAACGTCCTGACTTTC	CASSRGQGTGANVLTF
TRBV7-8	TRBJ2-7	NA	NA	TGTGCCAGCAGATTCGAGGAGACGGTAACCTACGAGCAGTACTTC	CASRFEETVTYEQYF
TRBV28	TRBJ2-5	NA	NA	TGTGCCAGCGGCCCGGGGCAGGAAGAGACCCAGTACTTC	CASGPGQEETQYF
TRBV4-1	TRBJ2-3	NA	NA	TGCGCCAGCAGCCAAGAGGAGTGGCGAACAGATACGCAGTATTTT	CASSQEEWRTDTQYF
TRBV6-1	TRBJ1-2	TRBD1	NA	TGTGCCAGCAGTCAGACCCTGGACAGGTTGTATGGCTACACCTTC	CASSQTLDRLYGYTF
TRBV7-9	TRBJ1-1	TRBD1	NA	TGTGCCAGCAGCGCACCGGGACAGAAGAACACTGAAGCTTTCTTT	CASSAPGQKNTEAFF
TRBV5-1	TRBJ1-3	TRBD1	NA	TGCGCCAGCAGCTTGGGAAGGGGGCACTCTGGAAACACCATATATTTT	CASSLGRGHSGNTIYF
TRBV2	TRBJ2-7	TRBD1	NA	TGTGCCAGCAGTTCTGAGACAGGGTTCACCTACGAGCAGTACTTC	CASSSETGFTYEQYF
TRBV6-5	TRBJ1-1	NA	NA	TGTGCCAGCAGTGCCCGCAGGGACACTGAAGCTTTCTTT	CASSARRDTEAFF
TRBV7-8	TRBJ2-2	NA	NA	TGTGCCAGCAGCGTCAGAGGCCTCGGGACCGGGGAGCTGTTTTTT	CASSVRGLGTGELFF
TRBV10-3	TRBJ1-3	NA	NA	TGTGCCATCAGCCCAGGGGAATCTGGAAACACCATATATTTT	CAISPGESGNTIYF
TRBV6-1	TRBJ2-1	NA	NA	TGTGCCAGCAGTGATAGCGTGAGCTCCTACAATGAGCAGTTCTTC	CASSDSVSSYNEQFF
TRBV28	TRBJ2-7	TRBD2	NA	TGTGCCAGCCTAGCGGGAAGCTCCTACGAGCAGTACTTC	CASLAGSSYEQYF
TRBV28	TRBJ2-7	TRBD1	NA	TGTGCCAGCAGTACCGGGACAGGGGGCTGGGAGCAGTACTTC	CASSTGTGGWEQYF
TRBV7-8	TRBJ2-7	NA	NA	TGTGCCAGCAGTTCCCCCCGGCCCTTCTACGAGCAGTACTTC	CASSSPRPFYEQYF
TRBV7-2	TRBJ2-7	TRBD2	NA	TGTGCCAGCATCCTGACTAGCGGGAGACTCGAGCAGTACTTC	CASILTSGRLEQYF
TRBV2	TRBJ1-4	TRBD1	once	TGTGCCAGCAGTGAAGGGGACAGAGATAATGAAAAACTGTTTTTT	CASSEGDRDNEKLFF
TRBV6-6	TRBJ1-6	NA	NA	TGTGCCAGCAGTCGCAAAATGGATTCACCCCTCCACTTT	CASSRKMDSPLHF
TRBV7-9	TRBJ2-7	NA	NA	TGTGCCAGCAGCTTAGTTAGGACCTCTACCACTCCGCAAGAGCAGTACTTC	CASSLVRTSTTPQEQYF
TRBV13	TRBJ2-7	NA	NA	TGTGCCAGCAGCTTAAGGAGGCAGGGGATCGAGCAGTACTTC	CASSLRRQGIEQYF
TRBV6-5	TRBJ1-1	TRBD1	NA	TGTGCCAGCAGTGCCCTTTGGCAGGGGGCAACTGAAGCTTTCTTT	CASSALWQGATEAFF
TRBV11-3	TRBJ2-7	NA	NA	TGTGCCAGCAAAAGCGGGTCCTCCTACGAGCAGTACTTC	CASKSGSSYEQYF
TRBV6-1	TRBJ2-7	TRBD2	NA	TGTGCCAGCACGACTAGCCAAACCTACGAGCAGTACTTC	CASTTSQTYEQYF
TRBV4-2	TRBJ2-7	TRBD2	NA	TGTGCCAGCAGCCAAGAGACTAGCGACTCCTACGAGCAGTACTTC	CASSQETSDSYEQYF
TRBV28	TRBJ2-7	TRBD1	NA	TGTGCCAGCAATGGACAGGGGCCCTCCTACGAGCAGTACTTC	CASNGQGPSYEQYF
TRBV27	TRBJ2-7	TRBD2	once	TGTGCCAGCAGCTCACTAGCGGGAGGGCGATACGAGCAGTACTTC	CASSSLAGGRYEQYF
TRBV5-1	TRBJ2-7	TRBD2	NA	TGCGCCAGCAGCTTGGTAACTAGCGGTAACGAGCAGTACTTC	CASSLVTSGNEQYF